This TCR beta chain was retrieved from a study of blood T cells in healthy people across ages. A second PCR, run for about 7 to 11 cycles, used a sample-barcoded 5' primer plus a J-beta primer mix. TCRdb reprocessed the 5' RACE reads with MiXCR, giving one entry per CDR3 protein. The sample has 730,000 or so distinct CDR3 sequences, roughly two fifths seen once. The germline V and J ends were trimmed by 0 bases and 0 bases, with 8 bases remaining between them. Germline values: CDR1 SEHNR, CDR2 FQNEAQ (reference sequence). The CDR3 is 16 residues long. The sequenced material came from blood. This TCR came from a man older than 75 in good health. The V and J genes are TRBV7-9 and TRBJ1-4; D is ambiguous. The CDR3 is CASSLATTSTNEKLFF. The CDR3 nucleotides are TGTGCCAGCAGCTTAGCGACAACCTCAACTAATGAAAAACTGTTTTTT. Full variable domain (remainder filled in from reference TRBV7-9 and TRBJ1-4): DTGVSQNPRHKITKRGQNVTFRCDPISEHNRLYWYRQTLGQGPEFLTYFQNEAQLEKSRLLSDRFSAERPKGSFSTLEIQRTEQGDSAMYLCASSLATTSTNEKLFFGSGTQLSVL.